This T cell receptor (beta chain) was found in a study of blood T cell repertoires in COVID-19. In the study overall: The study drew acute and convalescent COVID-19 samples from the United States, Italy and Spain. Sources were T cells, B-cell-depleted T cells, or PBMCs; the material itself was cDNA or gDNA.

In the original workflow: Reference gene primer amplification yielded estimated nucleated cell counts. TCRdb's table, derived via immunoSEQ multiplex PCR, lists solely in-frame clones and lacks some. For V, J and clone size, that table is used; D and trimming come from the DNA. The sample lists about 55,000 clones, about nine tenths seen once, with 8.5% in the top ten. The germline V and J ends were trimmed by 4 bases and 3 bases, with 11 bases remaining between them. The germline V gene has CDR1 SGDLS and CDR2 YYNGEE. CDR3 size: 13 residues. Only one count was recorded for this clone. This chain joins TRBV9 and TRBJ2-7, with a weak D call TRBD2 (5 bases). The TCR was taken from a man in his sixties with active COVID-19. Sequenced sample: peripheral blood. CDR3 protein: CASSFGLNYEQYF. DNA for the CDR3: TGTGCCAGCAGCTTTGGACTCAACTACGAGCAGTACTTC.